The next 27 T cell receptor beta chains were all read from a single sample in a study of T cell repertoires in cytomegalovirus infection. Using its own MiXCR run on the reads, TCRdb lists one record per CDR3 protein. The sample records approximately 750,000 distinct CDR3 sequences, 35% to 40% being singletons. The source material was PBMCs. The receptors were sampled from a human donor in good health (CMV status not recorded). Some clones in this sample may be carry-over from other donors' samples.

V usage is TRBV10-3 and J usage is TRBJ1-5; 8 bases are shared with TRBD1. Trimming removed 5 bases from V and 0 bases from J; junction bases left unmatched: 6. Germline V gene lookup returns CDR1 ENHRY and CDR2 SYGVKD. The CDR3 runs 16 residues. The CDR3 sequence: CAISSGGSYSNQPQHF. The CDR3 nucleotides read TGTGCCATCAGTTCAGGGGGCAGTTATAGCAATCAGCCCCAGCATTTT.

The chain has TRBV19 and TRBJ1-3; D perhaps matches TRBD1 (6 bases). The CDR3 contains 15 residues. CDR1 is LNHDA, CDR2 SQIVND, per germline (reference sequence). Trimming shortened V by 6 bases and J by 15 bases, and 27 bases separated the two germline ends. This chain's CDR3 is CASSPQVGHLHDRYF. CDR3 DNA: TGTGCCAGTAGCCCCCAGGTGGGACACCTCCATGACCGATATTTT. Filled out from reference TRBV19 and TRBJ1-3, the complete variable domain reads DGGITQSPKYLFRKEGQNVTLSCEQNLNHDAMYWYRQDPGQGLRLIYYSQIVNDFQKGDIAEGYSVSREKKESFPLTVTSAQKNPTAFYLCASSPQVGHLHDRYFGEGSWLTVV.

This clonotype was seen only once. The chain combines TRBV27 with TRBJ2-7; 11 nucleotides line up with TRBD1. Germline CDR1 is MNHEY and CDR2 is SMNVEV (reference sequence). J gave up 6 bases and V 3 bases, and 7 bases lay outside the gene matches. This CDR3 is 15 amino acids long. DNA for the CDR3: TGTGCCAGCAGTTTTCACCGGGACAGGGGGTCCGAGCAGTACTTC. It yields the protein CASSFHRDRGSEQYF.

About this clonotype itself: A much larger clone lies one base from this, so it may be a read error. J is TRBJ2-3 and V is TRBV28; D gene uncertain. The CDR3 covers 14 residues. Germline CDR1 reads MDHEN; CDR2 reads SYDVKM. Here the CDR3 reads CDSSPAVSTDTQYF. As DNA, the CDR3 is TGTGACAGCAGTCCGGCCGTCTCCACAGATACGCAGTATTTT.

This clonotype was picked up a small number of times. The chain carries TRBV27 and TRBJ2-7; 11 bases line up with TRBD2. The CDR3 has 15 amino acids. Germline CDR1 is MNHEY and CDR2 is SMNVEV (reference sequence). Trimming removed 5 bases from V and 4 bases from J; junction bases left unmatched: 7. The CDR3 reads CASSKTSGTFYEQYF. The CDR3 region has the DNA TGTGCCAGCAGTAAGACTAGCGGGACCTTTTACGAGCAGTACTTC.

The chain carries TRBV12-3 or TRBV12-4 and TRBJ2-2; D possibly corresponds to TRBD2 (5 bases). This CDR3 is 16 amino acids long. Trimming removed 1 base from V and 4 bases from J, with 13 bases in between. This chain's CDR3 is CASSLVRLEATGELFF. CDR3 DNA: TGTGCCAGCAGTTTAGTGCGTTTGGAGGCCACCGGGGAGCTGTTTTTT.

This chain links TRBV7-8 with TRBJ1-1; D uncertain. This CDR3 region has 13 residues. CDR1 and CDR2 from the germline V gene are SGHVS and FQNEAQ. The ends were cut back, 1 base at V and 8 bases at J, with 11 bases in the middle. CDR3 amino acids: CASSLGLAKEAFF. The CDR3 DNA reads as TGTGCCAGCAGCTTAGGCCTGGCCAAGGAAGCTTTCTTT.

In this sample, this clonotype turned up a few times. The chain couples TRBV7-6 to TRBJ1-2, with D perhaps TRBD1 (5 bases). This CDR3 spans 17 amino acids. Germline CDR1 reads SGHVS; CDR2 reads FNYEAQ. The V and J ends lost 2 bases and 1 base respectively, with 17 bases between them. CDR3 loop: CASSLYSGAAHNYGYTF. CDR3 nucleotide sequence: TGTGCCAGCAGCTTATATTCCGGGGCCGCGCATAACTATGGCTACACCTTC.

This clonotype has more than one count but fewer than ten. J is TRBJ2-1 and V is TRBV6-1; 8 nucleotides line up with TRBD1. The germline V gene encodes CDR1 MNHNS and CDR2 SASEGT. The CDR3 spans 16 residues. V lost 5 bases to trimming and J lost 0 bases; unmatched junction nucleotides: 6. CDR3 DNA: TGTGCCAGCAGTTACAGGGGGGACGGCTCCTACAATGAGCAGTTCTTC. It codes for CASSYRGDGSYNEQFF.

On this clonotype: Just one base apart from a much larger clone, this may be a read error. The chain recombines TRBV7-2 with TRBJ1-2; D perhaps matches TRBD1 (5 bases). The CDR3 has 17 amino acids. CDR1 and CDR2 from the germline V gene are SGHTA and FQGNSA. The CDR3: CVSSRLSSGFSDYGYTF. The CDR3 DNA reads TGTGTCAGCAGCAGACTCTCCTCAGGGTTTTCTGACTATGGCTACACCTTC.

This clonotype was picked up a small number of times. The rearrangement uses TRBV19 and TRBJ2-7; the D gene is possibly TRBD2 (6 bases). The CDR3 contains 15 residues. V lost 6 bases and J 2 bases, leaving 17 bases between the germline ends. Germline CDR1 is LNHDA and CDR2 is SQIVND (reference sequence). This CDR3 reads CASSAGTGVAYEQYF. The CDR3 DNA is TGTGCCAGTAGCGCCGGGACGGGGGTAGCCTACGAGCAGTACTTC.

The V and J genes are TRBV15 and TRBJ1-1; D unresolved. Germline values: CDR1 LNHNV, CDR2 YYDKDF (reference sequence). Trimming cost V 0 bases and J 6 bases, with 11 bases left between them. The CDR3 length is 14 residues. The chain's CDR3 is CATSREGGSPEAFF. CDR3 nucleotides: TGTGCCACCAGCAGAGAGGGCGGCAGCCCTGAAGCTTTCTTT.

This clonotype was observed a handful of times. The rearrangement uses TRBV12-3 or TRBV12-4 and TRBJ1-1; the D is unclear. CDR3 size: 13 residues. Trimming shortened V by 6 bases and J by 3 bases, and 11 bases separated the two germline ends. CDR3 DNA sequence: TGTGCCAGCAGCCGGCCCGGGTACACTGAAGCTTTCTTT. Translated: CASSRPGYTEAFF.

The rearrangement uses TRBV20-1 and TRBJ2-1; 10 nucleotides line up with TRBD2. The CDR3 is made up of 14 amino acids. Germline values: CDR1 DFQATT, CDR2 SNEGSKA (reference sequence). V shed 8 bases, J shed 6 bases, and the junction held 10 bases outside the gene matches. CDR3 sequence reads: CSLFRASGGNEQFF. CDR3 coding DNA: TGCAGTCTTTTTCGCGCTAGCGGGGGCAATGAGCAGTTCTTC.

The CDR3 nucleotides are TGTGCCATCAGTGAGTCGACAGGAGCTAATGAAAAACTGTTTTTT. Translation: CAISESTGANEKLFF. This sequence joins TRBV10-3 and TRBJ1-4; TRBD1 might be the D (6 bases). Trimming took off 0 bases at V and 3 bases at J, with 8 bases between the two ends. The CDR3 loop spans 15 amino acids. The germline gives CDR1 ENHRY, CDR2 SYGVKD.

This clonotype was recorded many times. The chain uses TRBV4-1 and TRBJ1-2; D may be TRBD1 (6 bases). The germline V gene encodes CDR1 MGHRA and CDR2 YSYEKL. The CDR3 has 15 residues. The V and J ends lost 0 bases and 5 bases respectively, with 13 bases between them. In DNA form, the CDR3 reads TGCGCCAGCAGCCAAGACACCGGGACAAGATATGGCTACACCTTC. Protein: CASSQDTGTRYGYTF.

On this clonotype: This is likely a read error, given that the CDR3 carries no conserved phenylalanine or tryptophan at its end. The limits of the CDR3 on the DNA are not certain, so only TCRdb's listed CDR3 is given. The J gene is TRBJ2-1, the V gene TRBV7-3; the D segment call TRBD2 is taken from the table without a DNA check. The CDR3 spans 15 residues, counting both ends. CDR1 and CDR2 from the germline V gene are SGHTA and FQGTGA. Here the CDR3 reads CASSRTSGGNNEQLL.

The rearrangement uses TRBV20-1 and TRBJ1-5; 7 bases line up with TRBD1. Germline CDR1 is DFQATT and CDR2 is SNEGSKA (reference sequence). The trim removed 6 bases at V and 0 bases at J, leaving 8 bases unmatched. CDR3 length equals 15 residues. The CDR3 bases are TGCAGTGCCAGGAGGGACAGCCATAGCAATCAGCCCCAGCATTTT. It is translated as CSARRDSHSNQPQHF.

DNA for the CDR3: TGTGCCAGCAGCCATTACCCCGATACGCAGTATTTT. Its protein product is CASSHYPDTQYF. The gene calls are TRBV12-3 or TRBV12-4 and TRBJ2-3; no reliable D call. This CDR3 region has 12 residues. The ends were cut back, 6 bases at V and 6 bases at J, with 10 bases in the middle.

The rearrangement links TRBV15 to TRBJ2-7; D ambiguous. The germline V and J ends were trimmed by 0 bases and 3 bases, with 6 bases remaining between them. The germline gives CDR1 LNHNV, CDR2 YYDKDF (reference sequence). The length of the CDR3 is 13 residues. Here the CDR3 reads CATSRENRYEQYF. As DNA, the CDR3 is TGTGCCACCAGCAGAGAAAACCGCTACGAGCAGTACTTC.

Ten or more counts support this clonotype. This rearrangement joins TRBV7-2 to TRBJ1-2; no clear D. This CDR3 region has 12 residues. CDR1 SGHTA and CDR2 FQGNSA come from the germline V gene. V was trimmed by 7 bases and J by 4 bases, leaving 10 bases between them. The CDR3 here is CASTSGSYGYTF. Written as DNA, the CDR3 is TGTGCCAGCACCTCGGGAAGCTATGGCTACACCTTC.

The rearrangement joins TRBV7-9 to TRBJ2-2, with D tentatively TRBD2 (5 bases). Trimming removed 5 bases at V and 0 bases at J, with 10 bases between. The V gene's germline CDR1 is SEHNR and CDR2 FQNEAQ (reference sequence). This CDR3 has 15 amino acids. This chain's CDR3 is CASSPPGTNTGELFF. As DNA, the CDR3 is TGTGCCAGCAGCCCCCCGGGAACGAACACCGGGGAGCTGTTTTTT.

This clonotype was counted between two and nine times. The chain employs TRBV3-1 and TRBJ1-1; a weak D match, TRBD1 (5 bases). Germline V gene lookup returns CDR1 LGHDT and CDR2 YNNKEL (reference sequence). The CDR3 consists of 16 residues. The ends were cut back, 0 bases at V and 1 base at J, with 12 bases in the middle. DNA for the CDR3: TGTGCCAGCAGCCAAGATAGCCCAGGGAAGAACACTGAAGCTTTCTTT. The encoded protein is CASSQDSPGKNTEAFF.

This clonotype came up a few times. The genes are TRBV20-1 and TRBJ1-4, with D hard to call. CDR1 is DFQATT and CDR2 is SNEGSKA in the germline V gene (reference sequence). CDR3 size: 12 residues. V dropped 3 bases and J dropped 5 bases, with 7 bases sitting between them. Here the CDR3 DNA reads TGCAGTGCTAGTTACTTAAATGAAAAACTGTTTTTT. Protein product: CSASYLNEKLFF.

This chain links TRBV7-9 with TRBJ1-1, with 8 bases lining up with TRBD1. Germline CDR1 and CDR2: SEHNR and FQNEAQ (reference sequence). V lost 4 bases, J lost 8 bases, and 9 bases stayed unmatched. This CDR3 has 14 amino acids. CDR3 sequence reads: CASSYRTGRVEAFF. The CDR3 DNA sequence: TGTGCCAGCAGCTATCGGACAGGGAGGGTGGAAGCTTTCTTT.

The rearrangement links TRBV12-3 or TRBV12-4 to TRBJ2-1, with D maybe TRBD1 (6 bases). Trimming removed 8 bases from V and 10 bases from J, with 21 bases in between. The CDR3 totals 14 residues. The CDR3 DNA is TGTGCCAGCCGCCTGGAGTCAGGGGCTGGAGAGCAGTTCTTC. Translating it yields CASRLESGAGEQFF.

The CDR3 sequence is CASSFTGGWTGYTF. Written as DNA, the CDR3 is TGTGCCAGCAGCTTCACAGGGGGCTGGACGGGCTACACCTTC. The chain joins TRBV7-9 to TRBJ1-2, with TRBD1 identical over 9 bases. The CDR3 consists of 14 residues. Germline lookup yields CDR1 SEHNR and CDR2 FQNEAQ (reference sequence). With 3 bases clipped from V and 8 bases from J, the junction kept 7 bases outside the gene matches. Full variable domain (remainder filled in from reference TRBV7-9 and TRBJ1-2): DTGVSQNPRHKITKRGQNVTFRCDPISEHNRLYWYRQTLGQGPEFLTYFQNEAQLEKSRLLSDRFSAERPKGSFSTLEIQRTEQGDSAMYLCASSFTGGWTGYTFGSGTRLTVV.